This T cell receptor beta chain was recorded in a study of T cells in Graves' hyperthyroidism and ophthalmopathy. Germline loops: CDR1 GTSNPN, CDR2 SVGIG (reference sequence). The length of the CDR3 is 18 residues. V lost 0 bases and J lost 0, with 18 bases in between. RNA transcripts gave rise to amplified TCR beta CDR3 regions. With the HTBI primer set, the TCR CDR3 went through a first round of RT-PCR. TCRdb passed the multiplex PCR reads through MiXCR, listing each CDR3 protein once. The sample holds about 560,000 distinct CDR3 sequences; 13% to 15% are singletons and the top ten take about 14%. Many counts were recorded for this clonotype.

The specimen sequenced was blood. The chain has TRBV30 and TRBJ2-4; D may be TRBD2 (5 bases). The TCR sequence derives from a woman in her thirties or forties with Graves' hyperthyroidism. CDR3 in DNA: TGTGCCTGGAGTGTACGTGAGGGAAACGTTTTAGCCAAAAACATTCAGTACTTC. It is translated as CAWSVREGNVLAKNIQYF.